The present entry profiles one T cell receptor (beta chain) with its context. Its antigen remains unknown. The data originate from a study of vaccination and CD4 T cells after COVID-19. The wider study: Overlapping spike pools from SARS-CoV-2 and HCoV-NL63, HCoV-OC43 and HCoV-229E served as culture stimuli.

The CDR3 contains 13 residues. CDR1 is DFQATT and CDR2 is SNEGSKA in the germline V gene (reference sequence). Trimming removed 1 base from V and 0 bases from J, with 5 bases in between. Treatment meaning: approximately 10-day PBMC culture with coronavirus spike peptide pools or control peptides (ViraFEST assay). Study-level findings and limits: Rising from about 20 to 38, the median of SARS-CoV-2-reactive clonotypes did not change significantly. Convalescent participants were relatively few, and none had early post-infection timepoints studied.

The Oncomine TCR Beta short-read assay generated sequence data from the DNA of cultured CD4+ T cells. TCRdb used MiXCR to reprocess the PCR reads, holding one entry per CDR3 protein. The sample records about 12,000 distinct CDR3 sequences, 61% being singletons. This TCR was recovered from a human donor who had recovered from COVID-19. Sample: CD4+ T cells from blood, cultured in vitro. The V call is TRBV20-1, the J call TRBJ2-3; D unresolved. DNA of the CDR3: TGCAGTGCTAGAGTCGGTAGCACAGATACGCAGTATTTT. Its protein is CSARVGSTDTQYF.